These T cell receptor beta chains were read from a single sample in a study of blood T cells in healthy people across ages. MiXCR was run by TCRdb on the 5' RACE reads, yielding one entry per CDR3 protein. The table lists 1.4 million to 1.5 million distinct CDR3 sequences, roughly 45% of them singletons. Sequencing was performed on blood. Receptors were obtained from a woman under 30 in good health. Each CDR3 is given with its conserved first and last residue. D genes are given only for firm matches. Where a row states a size, it is once, few, many or the class of an expanded clone; other rows omit it.

V: TRBV29-1
D: -
size: many
J: TRBJ2-3
DNA: TGCAGCGTGTGTGAGGGGACAACCGCATCAGATACGCAGTATTTT
CDR3: CSVCEGTTASDTQYF

V: TRBV2
D: -
size: -
J: TRBJ1-2
DNA: TGTGCCAGCAGTGGTAGCCTTAATCACTATGGCTACACCTTC
CDR3: CASSGSLNHYGYTF

V: TRBV10-3
D: TRBD2
size: -
J: TRBJ2-1
DNA: TGTGCCATCAGTTCTCTCGGACTAGCGGACAATGAGCAGTTCTTC
CDR3: CAISSLGLADNEQFF

V: TRBV20-1
D: TRBD1
size: -
J: TRBJ2-3
DNA: TGCAGTGCTATGGAGGGACAGGGGGTCCCAGATACGCGGTATTTT
CDR3: CSAMEGQGVPDTRYF

V: TRBV5-5
D: -
size: -
J: TRBJ1-5
DNA: TGTGCCAGCAGCTTGATGTCAGGCCTGGGGGGCAATCAGCCCCAGCATTTT
CDR3: CASSLMSGLGGNQPQHF

V: TRBV6-5
D: TRBD2
size: few
J: TRBJ2-5
DNA: TGTGCCAGCAGTTTCGGACTAGAACTCGAAGAGACCCAGTACTTC
CDR3: CASSFGLELEETQYF

V: TRBV6-1
D: -
size: -
J: TRBJ2-3
DNA: TGTGCCAGCAGACTAGAGGCGGATACGCAGTATTTT
CDR3: CASRLEADTQYF

V: TRBV28
D: -
size: -
J: TRBJ1-2
DNA: TGTGCCAGCAGTTCCATATCTGGCTACACCTTC
CDR3: CASSSISGYTF

V: TRBV5-1
D: -
size: -
J: TRBJ2-7
DNA: TGCGCCAGCAGCTTGGGCAACGATTACTACGAGCAGTACTTC
CDR3: CASSLGNDYYEQYF

V: TRBV20-1
D: TRBD2
size: few
J: TRBJ2-7
DNA: TGCAGTGCTGGATTCGCGGGGGGGAGCTCCTACGAGCAGTACTTC
CDR3: CSAGFAGGSSYEQYF

V: TRBV5-1
D: -
size: -
J: TRBJ2-3
DNA: TGCGCCAGCAGCTTGGGAGGGCCGAGTAGCACAGATACGCAGTATTTT
CDR3: CASSLGGPSSTDTQYF

V: TRBV27
D: -
size: -
J: TRBJ2-7
DNA: TGTGCCAGCAGTTTGTTTCTGGGGTACGAGCAGTACTTC
CDR3: CASSLFLGYEQYF

V: TRBV2
D: -
size: once
J: TRBJ2-1
DNA: TGTGCCAGCAGTGAATCTGGGGTGGATAAGTTCTTC
CDR3: CASSESGVDKFF

V: TRBV3-1
D: TRBD1
size: -
J: TRBJ1-2
DNA: TGTGCCAGCAGCCTCGGAGGGACAGGGGTTAACTATGGCTACACCTTC
CDR3: CASSLGGTGVNYGYTF

V: TRBV29-1
D: -
size: -
J: TRBJ1-2
DNA: TGCAGCGTTGTAGGACAAACCTATGGCTACACCTTC
CDR3: CSVVGQTYGYTF

V: TRBV29-1
D: -
size: -
J: TRBJ2-1
DNA: TGCAGCGTCAACCGGGCCCCATCCTACAATGAGCAGTTCTTC
CDR3: CSVNRAPSYNEQFF

V: TRBV5-1
D: TRBD1
size: few
J: TRBJ2-7
DNA: TGCGCCAGCAGCCTAGAGGACAGGGAAGCGGGTTACGAGCAGTACTTC
CDR3: CASSLEDREAGYEQYF

V: TRBV13
D: TRBD2
size: -
J: TRBJ2-3
DNA: TGTGCCAGCAGCCACGAGGGAAAGGGGCTAGCGGGGACAGATACGCAGTATTTT
CDR3: CASSHEGKGLAGTDTQYF

V: TRBV13
D: TRBD1
size: -
J: TRBJ1-1
DNA: TGTGCCAGCAGCTGGGACAGGGGGGCGAACACTGAAGCTTTCTTT
CDR3: CASSWDRGANTEAFF

V: TRBV27
D: -
size: -
J: TRBJ1-4
DNA: TGTGCCAGCTCTCCGGGCACGTTTGAAAAACTGTTTTTT
CDR3: CASSPGTFEKLFF

V: TRBV5-6
D: -
size: -
J: TRBJ1-6
DNA: TGTGCCAGCAGCGTAGTCGGGCAGAAGCCCCCCCACTTT
CDR3: CASSVVGQKPPHF

V: TRBV21-1
D: -
size: -
J: TRBJ2-1
DNA: TGTGCCAGCAGCAAAGGTGGGACTAGCGGGTTCGTGATGAGCTACAATGAGCAGTTCTTC
CDR3: CASSKGGTSGFVMSYNEQFF

V: TRBV5-1
D: -
size: many
J: TRBJ2-7
DNA: TGTGCCAGCAGCCCGCCAGGCGCCTACGAGCAGTACTTC
CDR3: CASSPPGAYEQYF

V: TRBV7-8
D: -
size: few
J: TRBJ2-7
DNA: TGTGCCAGCAGCTTACGGGACGGAGGCTACGAGCAGTACTTC
CDR3: CASSLRDGGYEQYF

V: TRBV7-9
D: -
size: -
J: TRBJ2-7
DNA: TGTGCCAGCAGCCCCGGAGGGAGGGGGAATACCTACGAGCAGTACTTC
CDR3: CASSPGGRGNTYEQYF

V: TRBV7-6
D: -
size: few
J: TRBJ2-7
DNA: TGTGCCAGCAGCTTAGGCACAGCTTACCCCTACGAGCAGTACTTC
CDR3: CASSLGTAYPYEQYF

V: TRBV27
D: -
size: -
J: TRBJ2-2
DNA: TGTGCCAGCAGTCCTCGGACAGCCTGGGGCACCGGGGAGCTGTTTTTT
CDR3: CASSPRTAWGTGELFF

V: TRBV14
D: -
size: -
J: TRBJ1-5
DNA: TGTGCCAGCAGCCGGATGAGGGGTCAGCCCCAGCATTTT
CDR3: CASSRMRGQPQHF

V: TRBV27
D: TRBD1
size: -
J: TRBJ1-6
DNA: TGTGCCAGCAGTACCCTGACAGGGAGTAACATCCCCCTCCACTTT
CDR3: CASSTLTGSNIPLHF

V: TRBV14
D: TRBD1
size: -
J: TRBJ2-4
DNA: TGTGCCAGCAGCCAAGGTCAGGGGGCCGAGTCCAAAAACATTCAGTACTTC
CDR3: CASSQGQGAESKNIQYF

V: TRBV20-1
D: -
size: -
J: TRBJ1-3
DNA: TGCAGTGCTAGGGGGGGGGGGACTGGAAACACCATATATTTT
CDR3: CSARGGGTGNTIYF

V: TRBV9
D: -
size: few
J: TRBJ2-5
DNA: TGTGCCAGCAGCGTAGCCCCTGGGGGAGAGACCCAGTACTTC
CDR3: CASSVAPGGETQYF

V: TRBV28
D: -
size: few
J: TRBJ1-5
DNA: TGTGCCAGCAGTTTATGGCACGTTAGCAATCAGCCCCAGCATTTT
CDR3: CASSLWHVSNQPQHF

V: TRBV9
D: TRBD2
size: -
J: TRBJ2-1
DNA: TGTGCCAGCAGCGTAGGGGGGACTAGCGATTACAATGAGCAGTTCTTC
CDR3: CASSVGGTSDYNEQFF

V: TRBV6-1
D: TRBD1
size: -
J: TRBJ2-3
DNA: TGTGCCAGCAGTGCCGACAGGGACATAGGTACAGATACGCAGTATTTT
CDR3: CASSADRDIGTDTQYF

V: TRBV12-3/TRBV12-4
D: TRBD2
size: -
J: TRBJ2-7
DNA: TGTGCCAGCAGTTTATCGCTAGCGGGAGGGGCTAGCGAGCAGTACTTC
CDR3: CASSLSLAGGASEQYF

V: TRBV11-2
D: -
size: -
J: TRBJ2-5
DNA: TGTGCCAGCAGCTCGGGATACACGCAGACCCAGTACTTC
CDR3: CASSSGYTQTQYF

V: TRBV5-5
D: TRBD1
size: -
J: TRBJ1-1
DNA: TGTGCCAGTTACGGGACAGGTTTGAACACTGAAGCTTTCTTT
CDR3: CASYGTGLNTEAFF

V: TRBV2
D: TRBD2
size: once
J: TRBJ2-2
DNA: TGTGCCAGCAGTGAATCTAGCGGGCCCACCGGGGAGCTGTTTTTT
CDR3: CASSESSGPTGELFF

V: TRBV20-1
D: TRBD2
size: -
J: TRBJ2-3
DNA: TGCAGTGCTAGAGATCCTAGCGGTCCGGTGCCTAGCACAGATACGCAGTATTTT
CDR3: CSARDPSGPVPSTDTQYF